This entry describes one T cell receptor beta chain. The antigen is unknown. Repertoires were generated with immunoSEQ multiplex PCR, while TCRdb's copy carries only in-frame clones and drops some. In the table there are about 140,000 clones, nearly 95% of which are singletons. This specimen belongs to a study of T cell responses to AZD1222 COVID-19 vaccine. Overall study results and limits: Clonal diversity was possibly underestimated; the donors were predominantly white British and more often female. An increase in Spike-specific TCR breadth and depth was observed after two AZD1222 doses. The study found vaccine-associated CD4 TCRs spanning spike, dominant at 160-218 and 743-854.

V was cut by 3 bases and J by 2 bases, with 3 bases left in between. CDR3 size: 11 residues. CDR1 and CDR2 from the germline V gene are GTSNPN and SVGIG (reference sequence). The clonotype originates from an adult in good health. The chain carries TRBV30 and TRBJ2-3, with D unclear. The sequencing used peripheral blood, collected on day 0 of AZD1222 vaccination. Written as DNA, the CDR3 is TGTGCCTGGAGCCACACAGATACGCAGTATTTT. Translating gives CAWSHTDTQYF.